The next 24 T cell receptor beta chains were all read from a single sample in a study of Tregs in tolerant kidney transplant recipients. Here immunoSEQ multiplex PCR was the method, and the copy in TCRdb shows in-frame clones only, minus some. The table records about 94,000 clones, over 85% of them present only once. This specimen was CD4+ T cells from blood, taken before the transplant. The receptors originated from a human donor who received a combined kidney and bone marrow transplant.

Here the CDR3 DNA reads TGTGCCAGCAGTCTACTTGGGGCGGGGGGCCTCATAGCGGCAGATACGCAGTATTTT. It codes for CASSLLGAGGLIAADTQYF. The J gene is TRBJ2-3, the V gene TRBV27, with TRBD2 matching over 8 bases. In germline, CDR1 is MNHEY, CDR2 SMNVEV (reference sequence). The CDR3 has 19 amino acids. With V trimmed by 5 bases and J by 4 bases, 20 bases remained unmatched.

J is TRBJ2-7 and V is TRBV7-2, with 7 bases matching TRBD2. CDR3 length equals 15 residues. Germline assignment: CDR1 SGHTA and CDR2 FQGNSA. J gave up 1 base and V 0 bases, and 3 bases lay outside the gene matches. CDR3 coding DNA: TGTGCCAGCAGCTTAGCGGCGGGGGAGTCCTACGAGCAGTACTTC. This gives the protein CASSLAAGESYEQYF.

The gene calls are TRBV4-2 and TRBJ2-1, with 12 nucleotides matching TRBD1. In germline, CDR1 is LGHNA, CDR2 YNFKEQ. Trimming removed 4 bases from V and 12 bases from J; junction bases left unmatched: 16. This CDR3 has 17 amino acids. The CDR3 bases are TGTGCCAGCAGCCCGGGACAGGGGGCGATCGGGCGGTGGTGGCAGTTCTTC. Protein: CASSPGQGAIGRWWQFF.

The V call is TRBV18, the J call TRBJ1-2; TRBD1 matches at 9 bases. This CDR3 comprises 20 residues. The J segment lost 5 bases and the V segment lost 2 bases, leaving 21 bases of the junction unmatched. Germline CDR1 and CDR2: KGHSH and LQKENI. CDR3 loop: CASSPSNLGQGSSSGYGYTF. For the CDR3, the DNA is TGTGCCAGCTCACCATCGAACCTAGGACAGGGGTCTTCCTCCGGGTATGGCTACACCTTC.

This sequence joins TRBV2 and TRBJ1-6; D unclear. Trimming took off 5 bases at V and 8 bases at J, with 7 bases between the two ends. Germline CDR1 is SNHLY and CDR2 is FYNNEI. This CDR3 is 12 amino acids long. The CDR3 protein is CASSSGYSPLHF. As DNA, the CDR3 is TGTGCCAGCAGTTCGGGTTATTCACCCCTCCACTTT.

V and J are TRBV9 and TRBJ2-3; 10 bases are shared with TRBD2. Per germline, CDR1 SGDLS and CDR2 YYNGEE. The CDR3 sequence is 16 residues long. V trimming: 0 bases; J trimming: 5 bases; junction bases outside the gene matches: 6. The CDR3: CASSVAGLAYIDTQYF. CDR3 bases: TGTGCCAGCAGCGTAGCGGGACTAGCGTATATAGATACGCAGTATTTT.

J is TRBJ2-2 and V is TRBV5-1; 7 bases line up with TRBD1. With V trimmed by 4 bases and J by 1 base, 13 bases remained unmatched. Germline V CDR1 and CDR2: SGHRS, YFSETQ. The CDR3 contains 18 residues. Here the CDR3 reads CASSDRDRGRGNTGELFF. The CDR3 DNA reads as TGCGCCAGCAGCGACCGGGACAGAGGTCGGGGGAACACCGGGGAGCTGTTTTTT.

The chain employs TRBV6-5 and TRBJ1-1, with a tentative D call TRBD1 (5 bases). Per the germline V gene, CDR1 is MNHEY and CDR2 is SVGAGI. The CDR3 runs 15 residues. The V gene lost 0 bases and the J gene lost 6 bases, with 14 bases spanning the gap. The CDR3 nucleotides are TGTGCCAGCAGTTACTCGCGCCAGGGTCAGGCTGAAGCTTTCTTT. Residues: CASSYSRQGQAEAFF.

This sequence joins TRBV14 and TRBJ1-1; D remains ambiguous. Trimming took off 0 bases at V and 3 bases at J, with 8 bases between the two ends. The CDR3 is 14 amino acids. Germline CDR1 and CDR2: SGHDN and FVKESK. The DNA of the CDR3 is TGTGCCAGCAGCCAAGAACCAGTGGACACTGAAGCTTTCTTT. Residues: CASSQEPVDTEAFF. Using reference TRBV14 and TRBJ1-1 for the parts outside the CDR3, the full variable domain is EAGVTQFPSHSVIEKGQTVTLRCDPISGHDNLYWYRRVMGKEIKFLLHFVKESKQDESGMPNNRFLAERTGGTYSTLKVQPAELEDSGVYFCASSQEPVDTEAFFGQGTRLTVV.

V gene TRBV19 combines with J gene TRBJ1-1; unclear D gene. Germline V gives CDR1 LNHDA, CDR2 SQIVND (reference sequence). This CDR3 is built from 14 residues. Trimming took 7 bases from V and 0 from J, leaving 12 bases between them. This CDR3 reads CASKAQALNTEAFF. CDR3 sequence (DNA): TGTGCCAGTAAGGCCCAGGCGCTGAACACTGAAGCTTTCTTT.

The rearrangement links TRBV28 to TRBJ1-5; no clear D gene. The CDR3 runs to 14 residues. Looked up from germline, CDR1 is MDHEN and CDR2 is SYDVKM. The V end lost 6 bases, the J end lost 7 bases, and 16 bases lay between the germline ends. The CDR3: CASSLAHNGQPQHF. The CDR3 DNA sequence: TGTGCCAGCAGCCTAGCCCATAACGGGCAGCCCCAGCATTTT.

This rearrangement joins TRBV4-3 to TRBJ2-2; maybe TRBD2 (5 bases). V gave up 0 bases and J gave up 9 bases, with 11 bases separating them. The CDR3 spans 14 residues. The germline CDR1 and CDR2 sequences are LGHNA and YSLEER. The CDR3 reads CASSQDRGYRELFF. DNA of the CDR3: TGCGCCAGCAGCCAAGATCGCGGGTACCGGGAGCTGTTTTTT.

In DNA form, the CDR3 reads TGTGCCAGCAGCCCACCGAGTACCGAGCAGTACTTC. This sequence encodes CASSPPSTEQYF. The chain employs TRBV7-3 and TRBJ2-7; D uncertain. This CDR3 comprises 12 residues. Per the germline V gene, CDR1 is SGHTA and CDR2 is FQGTGA. Trimming removed 5 bases from V and 6 bases from J, with 11 bases in between.

The J gene is TRBJ1-5, the V gene TRBV6-1; TRBD1 might be the D (6 bases). The ends were cut back, 5 bases at V and 3 bases at J, with 11 bases in the middle. CDR1 and CDR2 from the germline V gene are MNHNS and SASEGT. The CDR3 covers 14 residues. The CDR3 reads CASSFGGLNQPQHF. In DNA form, the CDR3 reads TGTGCCAGCAGTTTCGGGGGGCTCAATCAGCCCCAGCATTTT.

The chain links TRBV7-9 to TRBJ2-4; 7 positions agree with TRBD2. Germline V gene lookup returns CDR1 SEHNR and CDR2 FQNEAQ (reference sequence). The CDR3 totals 16 residues. The ends lost 1 base at V and 0 bases at J; junction bases unmatched: 3. CDR3 sequence (DNA): TGTGCCAGCAGCTTAGGCGGGAGCGAAGCCAAAAACATTCAGTACTTC. Its protein is CASSLGGSEAKNIQYF.

This chain links TRBV5-1 with TRBJ2-7; D ambiguous. Per the germline V gene, CDR1 is SGHRS and CDR2 is YFSETQ. The CDR3 runs 17 residues. V lost 1 base, J lost 5 bases, and 22 bases lay in between. Here the CDR3 DNA reads TGCGCCAGCAGCTTGTCGGGTCGGCCGGTCTATGGTGACGAGCAGTACTTC. Protein: CASSLSGRPVYGDEQYF.

V gene TRBV7-8 combines with J gene TRBJ2-7; 8 bases map to TRBD2. The CDR3 sequence is 15 residues long. CDR1 is SGHVS and CDR2 is FQNEAQ in the germline V gene. The ends lost 3 bases at V and 2 bases at J; junction bases unmatched: 6. The CDR3 nucleotides read TGTGCCAGCAGCTTCACTAGCGGAGGGGCCTACGAGCAGTACTTC. Protein: CASSFTSGGAYEQYF.

V gene TRBV5-1 combines with J gene TRBJ2-3, with 13 bases aligning to TRBD2. The length of the CDR3 is 16 residues. With V trimmed by 4 bases and J by 8 bases, 10 bases remained unmatched. Germline V gene lookup returns CDR1 SGHRS and CDR2 YFSETQ. Here the CDR3 DNA reads TGCGCCAGCAGCCGGACTAGCGGGGGACCCGGGGCTACGCAGTATTTT. This encodes CASSRTSGGPGATQYF.

DNA of the CDR3: TGTGCCAGCAGTATAATACAGGGATACTACGAGCAGTACTTC. It is translated as CASSIIQGYYEQYF. V gene TRBV28 combines with J gene TRBJ2-7, with D perhaps matching TRBD1 (6 bases). V lost 5 bases to trimming and J lost 3 bases, with 14 bases between them. In germline, CDR1 is MDHEN, CDR2 SYDVKM. CDR3 length: 14 amino acids.

The chain is built from TRBV9 and TRBJ2-1; TRBD2 matches 8 bases. Germline loops: CDR1 SGDLS, CDR2 YYNGEE. J gave up 9 bases and V 0 bases, and 26 bases lay outside the gene matches. CDR3 length: 21 residues. The chain's CDR3 is CASSVGVGGPMGLVHGGEQFF. The DNA of the CDR3 is TGTGCCAGCAGCGTAGGGGTAGGGGGACCGATGGGACTAGTCCACGGGGGTGAGCAGTTCTTC.

The chain couples TRBV7-7 to TRBJ2-5; D is possibly TRBD1 (7 bases). Germline V gene lookup returns CDR1 SSHAT and CDR2 FNYEAQ (reference sequence). CDR3 size: 15 residues. V gave up 5 bases and J gave up 7 bases, with 20 bases separating them. The CDR3 DNA follows: TGTGCCAGCAGCCGAAACAAGGGGGCGGAGGGGACCCAGTACTTC. This codes for CASSRNKGAEGTQYF.

The V call is TRBV6-6, the J call TRBJ2-3; D gene ambiguous. The CDR3 contains 12 residues. The V end lost 2 bases, the J end lost 8 bases, and 8 bases lay between the germline ends. CDR1 is MNHNY and CDR2 is SVGAGI in the germline V gene (reference sequence). CDR3 nucleotides: TGTGCCAGCAGTTACGGAGCCCCTACGCAGTATTTT. This sequence encodes CASSYGAPTQYF.

The genes are TRBV18 and TRBJ2-3; 7 bases are a match to TRBD1. Trimming removed 4 bases from V and 3 bases from J; junction bases left unmatched: 13. This CDR3 contains 17 residues. CDR1 is KGHSH, CDR2 LQKENI, per germline. This CDR3 is CASSLKGQALETDTQYF. CDR3 DNA: TGTGCCAGCTCACTAAAAGGACAGGCCTTGGAAACAGATACGCAGTATTTT.

The V and J genes are TRBV19 and TRBJ1-1, with 9 bases identical to TRBD1. The V segment lost 4 bases and the J segment 5 bases; nucleotides outside the gene matches: 8. The germline gives CDR1 LNHDA, CDR2 SQIVND (reference sequence). The CDR3 extends over 15 amino acids. Written as DNA, the CDR3 is TGTGCCAGTAGTACCCGGGACAGGGTTCGGACTGAAGCTTTCTTT. This translates into CASSTRDRVRTEAFF.